These 2 T cell receptor beta chains came from one sample sequenced in a study of blood T cell repertoires in COVID-19. Method: immunoSEQ multiplex PCR; TCRdb's copy keeps in-frame clones and lacks some. The sample yields a few hundred thousand clones, around 86% seen once. The sequencing input was peripheral blood. Source of these receptors: a man aged 35 to 55 who had recovered from COVID-19.

The rearrangement uses TRBV11-2 and TRBJ2-7; 12 positions agree with TRBD2. V was clipped by 7 bases and J by 2 bases; unmatched bases: 12. Per germline, CDR1 SGHAT and CDR2 FQNNGV. This CDR3 is 17 amino acids long. The CDR3: CASTQATSGGQPYEQYF. Here the CDR3 DNA reads TGTGCCAGCACGCAAGCTACTAGCGGGGGGCAACCCTACGAGCAGTACTTC. The full variable domain, rest sourced from reference TRBV11-2 and TRBJ2-7, is EAGVAQSPRYKIIEKRQSVAFWCNPISGHATLYWYQQILGQGPKLLIQFQNNGVVDDSQLPKDRFSAERLKGVDSTLKIQPAKLEDSAVYLCASTQATSGGQPYEQYFGPGTRLTVT.

Comments on this clone: The junction departs from the called germline gene at one end, perhaps through a read error. The chain has TRBV5-1 and TRBJ2-7, with a tentative D call TRBD1 (7 bases). CDR1 is SGHRS, CDR2 YFSETQ, per germline. This CDR3 is built from 12 residues. CDR3 in DNA: TGCGCCAGCAGCTCCCAGGGGGGTGAGCAGCACTTC. It is translated as CASSSQGGEQHF.